The clone carrying this TCR beta chain appeared once. The data stem from a study of blood T cell repertoires in COVID-19. Study at large: Sites across the United States, Italy and Spain contributed samples from acute and convalescent COVID-19. PBMCs, B-cell-depleted T cells, or T cells were the source of the cDNA or gDNA that made up the material.

Germline CDR1 KGHSH, CDR2 LQKENI. There are 14 residues in the CDR3. V lost 2 bases and J 5 bases, leaving 9 bases between the germline ends. As handled by the study authors: Amplification from reference gene primers served as the basis for estimated nucleated cell counts. The repertoire was sequenced with immunoSEQ multiplex PCR; TCRdb's copy has only in-frame clones and lacks some. The V and J calls and clone size come from that table; D and trimming were worked out from the DNA. The sample includes around 200,000 clones, 80% to 90% seen only once; the top ten take about 9.4%. The sample comprised peripheral blood. The sequence came from a woman of 80 years or more with acute or convalescent COVID-19. The chain has TRBV18 and TRBJ2-2; no clear D gene. This chain's CDR3 is CASSPSLRTGELFF. In DNA, the CDR3 is TGTGCCAGCTCACCATCATTGCGAACCGGGGAGCTGTTTTTT.